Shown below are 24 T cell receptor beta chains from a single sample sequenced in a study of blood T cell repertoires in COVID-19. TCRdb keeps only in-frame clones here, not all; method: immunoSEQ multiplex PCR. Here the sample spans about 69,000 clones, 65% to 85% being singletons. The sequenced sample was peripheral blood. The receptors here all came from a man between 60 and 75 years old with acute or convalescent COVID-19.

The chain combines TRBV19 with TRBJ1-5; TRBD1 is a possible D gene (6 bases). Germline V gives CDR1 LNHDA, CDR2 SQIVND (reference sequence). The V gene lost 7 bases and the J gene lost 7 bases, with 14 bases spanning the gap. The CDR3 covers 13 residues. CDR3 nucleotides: TGTGCCAGTAACCCGGACAGTTACCAGCCCCAGCATTTT. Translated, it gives CASNPDSYQPQHF.

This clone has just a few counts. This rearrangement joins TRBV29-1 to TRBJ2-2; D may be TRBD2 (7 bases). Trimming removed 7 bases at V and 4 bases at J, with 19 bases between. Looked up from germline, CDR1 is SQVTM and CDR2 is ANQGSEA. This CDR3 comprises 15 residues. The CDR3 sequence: CSAEGGALGTGELFF. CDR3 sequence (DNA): TGCAGCGCCGAGGGGGGGGCGCTGGGCACCGGGGAGCTGTTTTTT.

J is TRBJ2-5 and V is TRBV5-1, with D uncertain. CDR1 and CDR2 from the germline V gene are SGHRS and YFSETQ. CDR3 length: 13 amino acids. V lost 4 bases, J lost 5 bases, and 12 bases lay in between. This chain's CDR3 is CASSIIPGETQYF. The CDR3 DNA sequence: TGCGCCAGCAGCATAATCCCCGGGGAGACCCAGTACTTC.

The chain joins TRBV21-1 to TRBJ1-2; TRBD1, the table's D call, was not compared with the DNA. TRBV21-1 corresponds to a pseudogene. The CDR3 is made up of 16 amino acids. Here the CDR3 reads CASSKWGTPKNYGYTF. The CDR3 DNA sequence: TGTGCCAGCAGCAAATGGGGGACACCAAAGAACTATGGCTACACCTTC.

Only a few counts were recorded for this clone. In nucleotides, the CDR3 is TGTGCCAGCAGCTCCGAGGGCGGGTGGACTGAAGCTTTCTTT. It is translated as CASSSEGGWTEAFF. The chain is built from TRBV7-2 and TRBJ1-1; D unresolved. V was trimmed by 4 bases and J by 5 bases, leaving 14 bases between them. CDR1 SGHTA and CDR2 FQGNSA come from the germline V gene. This CDR3 is built from 14 residues.

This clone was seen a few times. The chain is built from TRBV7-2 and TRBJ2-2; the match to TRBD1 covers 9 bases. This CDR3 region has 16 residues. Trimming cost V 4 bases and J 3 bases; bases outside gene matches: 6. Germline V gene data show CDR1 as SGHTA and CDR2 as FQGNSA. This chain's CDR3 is CASSSQGAVYTGELFF. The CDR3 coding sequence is TGTGCCAGCAGCTCACAGGGGGCGGTGTACACCGGGGAGCTGTTTTTT.

The CDR3 DNA reads as TGTGCCAGCAGCTTAGCCGAGGGAGCTGCAACTAATGAAAAACTGTTTTTT. It codes for CASSLAEGAATNEKLFF. This chain connects TRBV7-6 to TRBJ1-4, with D uncertain. CDR3 length: 17 residues. The V gene's germline CDR1 is SGHVS and CDR2 FNYEAQ. Trimming shortened V by 0 bases and J by 0 bases, and 11 bases separated the two germline ends.

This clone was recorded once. DNA for the CDR3: TGTGCCAGCAGCCAAGGACAGGGGAATTCACCCCTCCACTTT. This translates into CASSQGQGNSPLHF. The genes are TRBV3-1 (or the pseudogene TRBV3-2) and TRBJ1-6; 8 positions match TRBD1. V lost 1 base and J lost 7; bases outside the gene matches: 0. CDR3 length: 14 amino acids. Per germline, CDR1 LGHDT and CDR2 YNNKEL (reference sequence).

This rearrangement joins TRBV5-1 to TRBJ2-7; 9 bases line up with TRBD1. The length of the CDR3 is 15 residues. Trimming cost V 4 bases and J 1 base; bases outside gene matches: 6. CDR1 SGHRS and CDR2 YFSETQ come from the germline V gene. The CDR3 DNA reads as TGCGCCAGCAGCAACCGGGACAGGGCTTCCTACGAGCAGTACTTC. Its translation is CASSNRDRASYEQYF.

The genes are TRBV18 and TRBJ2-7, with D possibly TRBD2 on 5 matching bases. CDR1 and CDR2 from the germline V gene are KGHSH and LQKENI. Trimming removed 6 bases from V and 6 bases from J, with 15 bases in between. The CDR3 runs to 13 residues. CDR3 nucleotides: TGTGCCAGCTCCGGCCCTCAACTAGGCGAGCAGTACTTC. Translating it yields CASSGPQLGEQYF.

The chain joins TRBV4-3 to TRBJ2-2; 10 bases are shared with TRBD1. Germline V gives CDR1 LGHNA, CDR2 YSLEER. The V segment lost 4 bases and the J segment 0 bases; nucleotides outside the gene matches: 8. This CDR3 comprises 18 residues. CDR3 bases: TGCGCCAGCAGCCGGAGGGTGGGACAGGGGACGAACACCGGGGAGCTGTTTTTT. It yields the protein CASSRRVGQGTNTGELFF.

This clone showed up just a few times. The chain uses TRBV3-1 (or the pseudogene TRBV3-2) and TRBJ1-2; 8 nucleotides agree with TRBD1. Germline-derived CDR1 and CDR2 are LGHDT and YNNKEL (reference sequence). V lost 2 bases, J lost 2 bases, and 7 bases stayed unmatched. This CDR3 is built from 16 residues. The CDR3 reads CASSQSRTGGNYGYTF. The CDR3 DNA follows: TGTGCCAGCAGCCAAAGTCGTACAGGGGGAAACTATGGCTACACCTTC.

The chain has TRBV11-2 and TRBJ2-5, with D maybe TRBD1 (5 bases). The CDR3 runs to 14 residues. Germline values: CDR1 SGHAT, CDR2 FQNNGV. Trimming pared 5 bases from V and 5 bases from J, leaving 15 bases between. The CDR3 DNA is TGTGCCAGCAGCCGAGCAGGGCGTGGGGAGACCCAGTACTTC. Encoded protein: CASSRAGRGETQYF.

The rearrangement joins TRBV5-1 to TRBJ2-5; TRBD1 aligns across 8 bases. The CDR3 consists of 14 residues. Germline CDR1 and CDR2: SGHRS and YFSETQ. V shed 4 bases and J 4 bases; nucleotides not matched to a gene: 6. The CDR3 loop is CASSTGQGGETQYF. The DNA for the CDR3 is TGCGCCAGCAGCACCGGACAGGGAGGAGAGACCCAGTACTTC.

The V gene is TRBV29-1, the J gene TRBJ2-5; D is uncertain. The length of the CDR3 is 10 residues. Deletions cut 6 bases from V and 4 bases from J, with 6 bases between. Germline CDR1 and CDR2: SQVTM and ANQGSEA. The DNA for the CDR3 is TGCAGCGTGGAACTAGAGACCCAGTACTTC. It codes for CSVELETQYF.

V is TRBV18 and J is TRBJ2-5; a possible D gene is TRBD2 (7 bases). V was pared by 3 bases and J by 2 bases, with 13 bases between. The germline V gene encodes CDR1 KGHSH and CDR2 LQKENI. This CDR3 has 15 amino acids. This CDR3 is CASSPGTTGQETQYF. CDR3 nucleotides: TGTGCCAGCTCACCGGGGACTACAGGGCAAGAGACCCAGTACTTC.

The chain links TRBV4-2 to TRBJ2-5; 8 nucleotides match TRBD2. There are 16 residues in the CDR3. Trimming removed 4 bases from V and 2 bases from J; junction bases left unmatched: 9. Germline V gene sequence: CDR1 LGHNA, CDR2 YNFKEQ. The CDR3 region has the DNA TGTGCCAGCAGCCCCCGGGGGGGGGTCTATCAAGAGACCCAGTACTTC. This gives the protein CASSPRGGVYQETQYF.

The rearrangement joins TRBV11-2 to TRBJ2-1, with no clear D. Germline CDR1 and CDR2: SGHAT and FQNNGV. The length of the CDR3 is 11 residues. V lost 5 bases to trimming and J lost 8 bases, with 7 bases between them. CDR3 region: CASSPSDEQFF. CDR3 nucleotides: TGTGCCAGCAGCCCCTCGGATGAGCAGTTCTTC.

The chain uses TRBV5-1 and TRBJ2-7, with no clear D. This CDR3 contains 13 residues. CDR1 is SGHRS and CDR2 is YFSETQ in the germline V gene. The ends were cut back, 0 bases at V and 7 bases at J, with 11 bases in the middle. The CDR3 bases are TGCGCCAGCAGCTTGGATCCGGCCAGGGAGCAGTACTTC. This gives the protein CASSLDPAREQYF.

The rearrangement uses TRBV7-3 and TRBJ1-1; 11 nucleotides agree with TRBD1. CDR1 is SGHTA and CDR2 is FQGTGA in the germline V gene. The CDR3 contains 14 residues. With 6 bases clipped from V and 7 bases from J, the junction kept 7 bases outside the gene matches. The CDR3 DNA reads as TGTGCCAGCAGGAACCCCGGGACAGGGGGTGAAGCTTTCTTT. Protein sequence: CASRNPGTGGEAFF.

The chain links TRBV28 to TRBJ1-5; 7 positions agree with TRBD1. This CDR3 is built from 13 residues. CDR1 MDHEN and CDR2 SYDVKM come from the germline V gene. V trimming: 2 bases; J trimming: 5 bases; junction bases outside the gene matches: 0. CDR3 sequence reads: CASSLDRDQPQHF. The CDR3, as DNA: TGTGCCAGCAGTTTAGACAGGGATCAGCCCCAGCATTTT.

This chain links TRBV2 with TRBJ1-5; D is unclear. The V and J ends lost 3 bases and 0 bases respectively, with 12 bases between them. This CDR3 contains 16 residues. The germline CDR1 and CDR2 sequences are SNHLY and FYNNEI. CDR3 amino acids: CASSERNDYSNQPQHF. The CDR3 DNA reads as TGTGCCAGCAGTGAGCGGAATGATTATAGCAATCAGCCCCAGCATTTT.

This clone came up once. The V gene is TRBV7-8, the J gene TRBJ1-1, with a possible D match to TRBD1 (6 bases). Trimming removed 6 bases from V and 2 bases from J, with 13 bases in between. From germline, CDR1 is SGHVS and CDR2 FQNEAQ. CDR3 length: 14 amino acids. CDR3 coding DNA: TGTGCCAGCAGTAACGACAGGATCAACACTGAAGCTTTCTTT. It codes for CASSNDRINTEAFF.

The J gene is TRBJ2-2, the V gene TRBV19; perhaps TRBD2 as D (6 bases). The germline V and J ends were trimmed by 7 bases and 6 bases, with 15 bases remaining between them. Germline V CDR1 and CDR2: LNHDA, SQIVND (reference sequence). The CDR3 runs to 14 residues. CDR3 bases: TGTGCCAGTATGGGACTTTTGGCGGCCGGGGAGCTGTTTTTT. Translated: CASMGLLAAGELFF.